This T cell receptor (beta chain) was sequenced in a study of T cell changes during pregnancy in multiple sclerosis. The CDR3 extends over 14 amino acids. Trimming pared 8 bases from V and 6 bases from J, leaving 16 bases between. Germline V gene data show CDR1 as LNHDA and CDR2 as SQIVND (reference sequence). Assay used: immunoSEQ multiplex PCR; TCRdb lists only in-frame clones, some missing. The sample yields some 45,000 clones, approximately 95% seen once. The starting material was CD8+ T cells from peripheral blood mononuclear cells, obtained in the first trimester of pregnancy. This receptor was identified in a female donor with multiple sclerosis, enrolled in a pregnancy study. The J gene is TRBJ1-4, the V gene TRBV19; possibly TRBD1 for D (6 bases). Written as DNA, the CDR3 is TGTGCCAGTTGCCGGGACCAGGGGTATGAAAAACTGTTTTTT. Encoded protein: CASCRDQGYEKLFF.